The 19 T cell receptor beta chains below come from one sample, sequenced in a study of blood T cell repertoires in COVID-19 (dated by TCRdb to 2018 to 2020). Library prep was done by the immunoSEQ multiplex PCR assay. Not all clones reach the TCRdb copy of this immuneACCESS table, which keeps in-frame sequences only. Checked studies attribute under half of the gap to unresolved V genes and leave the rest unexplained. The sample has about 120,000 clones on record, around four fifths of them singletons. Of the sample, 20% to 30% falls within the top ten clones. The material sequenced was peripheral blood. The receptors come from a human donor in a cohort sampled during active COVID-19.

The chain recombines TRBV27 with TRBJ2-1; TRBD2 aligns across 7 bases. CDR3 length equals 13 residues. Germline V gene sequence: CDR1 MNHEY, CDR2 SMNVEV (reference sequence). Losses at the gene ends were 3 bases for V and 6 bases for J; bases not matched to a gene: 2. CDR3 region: CASSLSSGNEQFF. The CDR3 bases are TGTGCCAGCAGTTTGTCTAGCGGCAATGAGCAGTTCTTC.

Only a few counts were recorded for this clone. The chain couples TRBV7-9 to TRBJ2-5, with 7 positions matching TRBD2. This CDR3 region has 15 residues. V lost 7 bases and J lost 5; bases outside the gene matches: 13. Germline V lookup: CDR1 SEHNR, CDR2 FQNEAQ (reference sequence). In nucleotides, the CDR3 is TGTGCCAGCACACCTGGACTAGAATTTGGTGAGACCCAGTACTTC. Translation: CASTPGLEFGETQYF.

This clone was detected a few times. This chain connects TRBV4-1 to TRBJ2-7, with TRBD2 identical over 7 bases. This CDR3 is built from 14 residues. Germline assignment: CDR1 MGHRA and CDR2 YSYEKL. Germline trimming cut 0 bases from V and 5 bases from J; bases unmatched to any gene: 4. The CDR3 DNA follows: TGCGCCAGCAGCCAAGATGGGGAGGGACACGAGCAGTACTTC. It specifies CASSQDGEGHEQYF.

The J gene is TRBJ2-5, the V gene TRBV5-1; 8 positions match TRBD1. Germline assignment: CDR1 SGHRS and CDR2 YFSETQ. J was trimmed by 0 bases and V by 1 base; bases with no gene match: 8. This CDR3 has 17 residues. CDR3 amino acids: CASSLLVGTGNQETQYF. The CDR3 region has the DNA TGCGCCAGCAGCTTGTTGGTAGGGACAGGCAACCAAGAGACCCAGTACTTC.

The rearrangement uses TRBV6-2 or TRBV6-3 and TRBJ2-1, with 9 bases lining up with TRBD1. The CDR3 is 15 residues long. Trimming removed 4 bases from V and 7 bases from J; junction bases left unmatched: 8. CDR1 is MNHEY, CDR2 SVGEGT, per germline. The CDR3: CASSSGQGEGNEQFF. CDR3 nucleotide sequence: TGTGCCAGCAGTTCGGGACAGGGTGAAGGGAATGAGCAGTTCTTC.

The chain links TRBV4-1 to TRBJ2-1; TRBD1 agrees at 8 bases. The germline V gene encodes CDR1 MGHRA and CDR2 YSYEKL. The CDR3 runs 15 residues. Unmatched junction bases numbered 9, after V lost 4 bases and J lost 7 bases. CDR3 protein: CASSLRQGPGNEQFF. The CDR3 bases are TGCGCCAGCAGCCTAAGACAGGGGCCAGGGAATGAGCAGTTCTTC.

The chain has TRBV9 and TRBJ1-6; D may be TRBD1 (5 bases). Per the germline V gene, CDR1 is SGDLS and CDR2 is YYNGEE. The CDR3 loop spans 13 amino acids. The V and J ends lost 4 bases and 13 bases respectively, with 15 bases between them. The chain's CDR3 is CASSSTQGTPLHF. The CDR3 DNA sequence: TGTGCCAGCAGCTCCACTCAGGGAACGCCCCTCCACTTT. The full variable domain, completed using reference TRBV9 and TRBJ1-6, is DSGVTQTPKHLITATGQRVTLRCSPRSGDLSVYWYQQSLDQGLQFLIQYYNGEERAKGNILERFSAQQFPDLHSELNLSSLELGDSALYFCASSSTQGTPLHFGNGTRLTVT.

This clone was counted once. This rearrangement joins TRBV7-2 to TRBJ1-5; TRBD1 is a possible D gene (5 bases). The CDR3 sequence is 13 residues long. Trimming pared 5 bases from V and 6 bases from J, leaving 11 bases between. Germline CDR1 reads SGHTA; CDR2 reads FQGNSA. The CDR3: CASSSQGGQPQHF. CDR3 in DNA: TGTGCCAGCAGCAGTCAGGGTGGTCAGCCCCAGCATTTT.

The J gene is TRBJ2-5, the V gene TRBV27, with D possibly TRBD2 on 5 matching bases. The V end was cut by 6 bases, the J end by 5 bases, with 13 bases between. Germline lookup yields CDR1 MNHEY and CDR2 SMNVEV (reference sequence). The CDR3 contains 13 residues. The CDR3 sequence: CASRPNGMETQYF. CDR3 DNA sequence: TGTGCCAGCAGACCAAACGGGATGGAGACCCAGTACTTC.

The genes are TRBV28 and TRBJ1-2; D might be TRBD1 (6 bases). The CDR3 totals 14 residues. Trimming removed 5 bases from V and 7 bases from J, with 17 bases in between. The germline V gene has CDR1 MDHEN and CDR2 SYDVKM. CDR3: CASSRDTLLGGYTF. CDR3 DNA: TGTGCCAGCAGTAGGGACACCTTACTAGGTGGCTACACCTTC.

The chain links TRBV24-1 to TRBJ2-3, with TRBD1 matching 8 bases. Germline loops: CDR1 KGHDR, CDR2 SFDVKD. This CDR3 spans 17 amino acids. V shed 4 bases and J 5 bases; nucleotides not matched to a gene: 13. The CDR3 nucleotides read TGTGCCACCAGTGACAACCGACTATTCGACAGGGGAGATACGCAGTATTTT. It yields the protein CATSDNRLFDRGDTQYF.

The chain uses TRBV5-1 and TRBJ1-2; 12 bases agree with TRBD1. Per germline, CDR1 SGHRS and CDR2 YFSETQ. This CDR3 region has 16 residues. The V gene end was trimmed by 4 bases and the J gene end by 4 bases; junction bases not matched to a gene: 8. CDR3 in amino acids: CASSPGGTGGVYGYTF. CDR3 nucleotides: TGCGCCAGCAGCCCGGGCGGGACAGGGGGCGTCTATGGCTACACCTTC.

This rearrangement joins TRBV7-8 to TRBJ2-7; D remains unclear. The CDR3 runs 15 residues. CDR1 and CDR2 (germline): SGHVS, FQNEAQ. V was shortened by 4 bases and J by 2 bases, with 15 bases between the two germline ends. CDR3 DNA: TGTGCCAGCAGCTCCGCAGCAGGCACACCCTACGAGCAGTACTTC. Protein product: CASSSAAGTPYEQYF.

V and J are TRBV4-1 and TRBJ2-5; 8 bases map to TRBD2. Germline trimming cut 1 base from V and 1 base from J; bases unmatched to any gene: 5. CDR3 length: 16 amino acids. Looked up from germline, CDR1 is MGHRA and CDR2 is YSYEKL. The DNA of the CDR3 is TGCGCCAGCAGCCAAGTGGCTAGCGGGCTCCAAGAGACCCAGTACTTC. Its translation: CASSQVASGLQETQYF.

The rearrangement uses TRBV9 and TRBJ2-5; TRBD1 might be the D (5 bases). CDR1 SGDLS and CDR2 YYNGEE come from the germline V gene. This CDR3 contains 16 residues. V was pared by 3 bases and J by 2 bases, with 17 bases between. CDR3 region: CASSAWGRQLQETQYF. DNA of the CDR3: TGTGCCAGCAGCGCATGGGGCAGGCAGTTACAAGAGACCCAGTACTTC.

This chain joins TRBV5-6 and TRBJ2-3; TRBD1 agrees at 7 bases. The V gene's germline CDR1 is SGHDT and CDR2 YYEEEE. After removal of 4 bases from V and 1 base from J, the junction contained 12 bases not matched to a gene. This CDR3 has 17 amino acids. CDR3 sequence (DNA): TGTGCCAGCAGCCTCTCCACACAGGGGCTGGGCACAGATACGCAGTATTTT. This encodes CASSLSTQGLGTDTQYF.

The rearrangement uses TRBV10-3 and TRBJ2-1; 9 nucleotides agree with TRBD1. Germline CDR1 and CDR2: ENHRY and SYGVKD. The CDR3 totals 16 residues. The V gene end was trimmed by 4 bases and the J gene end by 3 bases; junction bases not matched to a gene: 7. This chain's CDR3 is CAISASGTGLYNEQFF. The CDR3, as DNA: TGTGCCATCAGTGCCTCCGGGACAGGGCTCTACAATGAGCAGTTCTTC.

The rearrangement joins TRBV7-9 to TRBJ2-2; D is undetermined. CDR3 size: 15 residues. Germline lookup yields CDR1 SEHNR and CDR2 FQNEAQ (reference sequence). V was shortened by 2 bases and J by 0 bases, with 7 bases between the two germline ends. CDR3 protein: CASSLISANTGELFF. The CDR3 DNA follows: TGTGCCAGCAGCTTAATCAGCGCGAACACCGGGGAGCTGTTTTTT. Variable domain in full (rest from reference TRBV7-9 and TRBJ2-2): DTGVSQNPRHKITKRGQNVTFRCDPISEHNRLYWYRQTLGQGPEFLTYFQNEAQLEKSRLLSDRFSAERPKGSFSTLEIQRTEQGDSAMYLCASSLISANTGELFFGEGSRLTVL.

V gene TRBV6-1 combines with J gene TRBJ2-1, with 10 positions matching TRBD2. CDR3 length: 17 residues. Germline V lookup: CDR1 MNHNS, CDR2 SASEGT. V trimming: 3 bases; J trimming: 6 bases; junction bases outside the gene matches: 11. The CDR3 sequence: CASSDRTSGTRGNEQFF. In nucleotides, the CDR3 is TGTGCCAGCAGTGATCGGACTAGCGGCACGAGAGGCAATGAGCAGTTCTTC.